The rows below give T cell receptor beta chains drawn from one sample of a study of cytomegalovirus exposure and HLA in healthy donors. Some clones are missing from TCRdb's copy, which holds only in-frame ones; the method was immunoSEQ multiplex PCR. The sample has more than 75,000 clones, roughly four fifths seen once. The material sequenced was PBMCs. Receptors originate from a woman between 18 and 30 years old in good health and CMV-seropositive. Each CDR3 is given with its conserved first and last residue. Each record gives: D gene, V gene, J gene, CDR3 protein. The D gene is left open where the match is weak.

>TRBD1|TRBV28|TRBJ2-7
CASRGTGDEQYF
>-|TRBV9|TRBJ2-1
CASSVEGDDNEQFF
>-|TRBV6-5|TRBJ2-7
CASSDREAYEQYF
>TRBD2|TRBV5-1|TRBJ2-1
CASTEAGGNEQFF
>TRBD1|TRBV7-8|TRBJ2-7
CASSFTGTGLGEQYF
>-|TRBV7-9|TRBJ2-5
CASSSPQWQEQETQYF
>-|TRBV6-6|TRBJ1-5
CASRDTGKGGQPQHF
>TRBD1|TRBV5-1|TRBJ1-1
CASSFTGGMRTEAFF
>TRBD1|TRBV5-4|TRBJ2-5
CASSTQGATETQYF
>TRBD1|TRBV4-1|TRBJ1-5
CASSQDDREYQPQHF
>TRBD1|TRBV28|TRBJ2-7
CASSSRDRGLVDF
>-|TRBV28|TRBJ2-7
CASSSGMKPYEQYF
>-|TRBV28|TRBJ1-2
CASSPGFRDYGYTF
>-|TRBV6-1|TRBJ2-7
CASGGRVRASTEQYF
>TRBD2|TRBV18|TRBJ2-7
CASSPGLAGIYEQYF
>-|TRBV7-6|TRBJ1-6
CASSLWRGTPRSPLHF
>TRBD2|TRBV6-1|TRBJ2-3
CASSPLAGVGNTQYF
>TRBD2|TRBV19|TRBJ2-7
CASSRTSGGQYEQYF
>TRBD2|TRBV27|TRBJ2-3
CASRRLAGGPDTQYF
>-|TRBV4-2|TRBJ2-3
CASSRISGAESDTQYF
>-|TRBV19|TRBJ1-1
CASSTRARQEMNTEAFF
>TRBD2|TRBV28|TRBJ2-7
CASSGTSGSVYEQYF
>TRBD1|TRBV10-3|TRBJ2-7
CAIAGGGNEQYF
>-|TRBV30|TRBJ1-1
CAWCPGQTEAFF
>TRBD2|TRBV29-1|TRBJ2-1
CSVRTSGVYNEQFF
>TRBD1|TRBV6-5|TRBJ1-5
CASSPGTGDNQPQHF
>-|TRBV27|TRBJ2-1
CASSVGTWMNEQFF
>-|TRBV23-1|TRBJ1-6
CASSQPRWGLNSPLHF
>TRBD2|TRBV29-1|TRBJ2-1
CSVGRQTSGGAGLGDEQFF
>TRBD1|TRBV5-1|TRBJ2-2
CASSRDREHGELFF
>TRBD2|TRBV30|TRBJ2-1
CAWSSLAGSNEQFF
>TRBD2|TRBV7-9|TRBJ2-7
CASSLVTSGLDEQYF
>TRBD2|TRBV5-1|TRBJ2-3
CASSSLAGVDTQYF
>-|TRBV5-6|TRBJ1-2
CASSLAGIGYGYTF
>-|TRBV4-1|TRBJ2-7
CASSSVASNAREQYF
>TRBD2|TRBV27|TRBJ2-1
CASSAGTSGYNEQFF
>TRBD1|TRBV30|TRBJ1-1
CAWNVAGGWKNTEAFF
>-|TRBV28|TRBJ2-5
CASSSPWTQYF
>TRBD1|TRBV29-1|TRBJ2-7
CSVKGQGSSYEQYF
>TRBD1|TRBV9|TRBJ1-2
CASSAGTAPNYGYTF
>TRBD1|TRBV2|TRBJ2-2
CASTNRGHTGELFF
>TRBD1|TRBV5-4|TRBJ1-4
CASSWAGQGNEKLFF
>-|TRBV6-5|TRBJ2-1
CASSYNSGSYNEQFF